Here is one T cell receptor (beta chain) with its context. Its specificity is not known. The primer mix had 60 Vbeta and 13 Jbeta primers. Clones were sequenced by immunoSEQ multiplex PCR, and TCRdb holds only the in-frame ones, with some missing. Altogether roughly 140,000 clones are present, 70% to 80% being singletons, with the ten largest covering under 4.5%. CDR3 length: 13 amino acids. V shed 3 bases and J shed 5 bases, with 11 bases lying between them. The germline V gene has CDR1 MDHEN and CDR2 SYDVKM. This entry comes from a study of cytomegalovirus exposure and HLA in healthy donors. Broader study findings: Reports state that TCR beta sequences accurately predicted most subjects' HLA-A and HLA-B alleles.

J is TRBJ2-7 and V is TRBV28, with D possibly TRBD2 on 6 matching bases. The TCR comes from a man between 18 and 35 years old in good health and CMV-seronegative. Source material: PBMCs. CDR3 in DNA: TGTGCCAGCAGTTTCGGGGGTAGGGACGAGCAGTACTTC. As protein: CASSFGGRDEQYF.